This TCR beta chain was recorded in a study of cytomegalovirus exposure and HLA in healthy donors. Study findings and constraints: HLA restriction was apparent for most CMV-associated TCR beta chains in a later analysis. Later analysis reportedly placed an Asian-associated ancestry cluster below the roughly 680-donor mean in N-insertions.

Both 60 Vbeta primers and 13 Jbeta primers went into the PCR. The table came from immunoSEQ multiplex PCR; TCRdb's copy has only in-frame clones and leaves some out. The profile shows 150,000 to 200,000 clones, approximately 76% of them singletons. A remark on this clone: The antigen is undetermined.

The clonotype comes from a man aged 55-75 years in good health and CMV-seronegative. The sequenced sample was PBMCs.

Written as DNA, the CDR3 is TGTGCCAGCAGCTGGGGACAGGGAGGCTACAATGAGCAGTTCTTC. Translating it yields CASSWGQGGYNEQFF. This chain links TRBV5-8 with TRBJ2-1, with 9 nucleotides matching TRBD1. After removal of 3 bases from V and 3 bases from J, the junction contained 4 bases not matched to a gene. Germline CDR1 reads SGHTS; CDR2 reads YDEGEE. The CDR3 loop spans 15 amino acids.